This T cell receptor (beta chain) was documented in a study of T cell repertoires in cytomegalovirus infection. The CDR3 has 17 amino acids. From germline, CDR1 is SGHTA and CDR2 FQGNSA. The germline V and J ends were trimmed by 2 bases and 1 base, with 17 bases remaining between them. TCRdb re-analysed the reads in MiXCR, keeping a single row per CDR3 protein. The sample records roughly 280,000 distinct CDR3 sequences, roughly 21% being singletons. There are many counts of this clonotype. Its antigen is undetermined. The sequencing here drew on cultured PBMCs, taken from culture after CMV antigen stimulation. This rearrangement joins TRBV7-2 to TRBJ2-5, with D perhaps being TRBD1 or TRBD2 (5 bases each). The sequence came from a human donor in good health (CMV status not recorded). Some clones in this sample may be carry-over from other donors' samples. The CDR3 sequence is CASSLLGVGAIQETQYF. DNA of the CDR3: TGTGCCAGCAGCTTATTGGGGGTGGGAGCGATCCAAGAGACCCAGTACTTC.